This T cell receptor (beta chain) was captured by sequencing in a study of blood T cells in healthy people across ages. With 4 bases removed from V and 2 bases from J, the gap between germline ends came to 14 bases. The CDR3 has 15 amino acids. Germline assignment: CDR1 SGHRS and CDR2 YFSETQ. For the second PCR, which ran for about 6 to 11 cycles, a sample-barcoded 5' primer and a J-beta primer mix were used. Every individual sample yielded 2.5 million or more paired-end reads (each containing CDR3). TCRdb passed the 5' RACE reads through MiXCR, listing each CDR3 protein once. The sample has about 1.8 million distinct CDR3 sequences, 49% seen once. Isolation yielded PBMCs, at least 7 million per sample, in every case.

This clonotype originated in a woman in her thirties or forties in good health. V is TRBV5-1 and J is TRBJ2-3; D is unclear. Sequencing was carried out using blood. CDR3 DNA sequence: TGCGCCAGCAGCCCCGGCGGCTCCTACACAGATACGCAGTATTTT. It specifies CASSPGGSYTDTQYF.